The T cell receptor (beta chain) described here comes from a study of shared clonotypes between healthy human individuals. Generated by immunoSEQ multiplex PCR, the TCRdb table keeps only in-frame clones and is missing some. The sample includes over 400,000 clones, more than 65% seen only once; the top ten take over 9.5%. Between the trimmed V and J ends, which lost 6 bases and 10 bases, there was a span of 16 bases. Germline V lookup: CDR1 DFQATT, CDR2 SNEGSKA (reference sequence). The CDR3 extends over 11 amino acids. The sequencing input was PBMCs. The rearrangement uses TRBV20-1 and TRBJ2-7, with a tentative D call TRBD1 (5 bases). This clonotype originated in a woman in her forties in good health. Some clones in this sample may be carry-over from other donors' samples. This chain's CDR3 is CSASAGPTQYF. CDR3 nucleotide sequence: TGCAGTGCCTCCGCAGGGCCCACCCAGTACTTC.